This TCR beta chain was recovered during a study of T-cell reconstitution after alpha-beta-depleted transplantation in children. Unique molecular identifiers featured in how the TCRbeta library was prepared. TCRdb re-called the PCR reads through MiXCR, storing one row per CDR3 protein. There are over 300,000 distinct CDR3 sequences in the sample; about a tenth occur only once, and more than 2% lies in the top ten. The CDR3 length is 15 residues. The V end lost 4 bases, the J end lost 6 bases, and 18 bases lay between the germline ends. Looked up from germline, CDR1 is SGHRS and CDR2 is YFSETQ. The chain employs TRBV5-1 and TRBJ2-3; D could derive from TRBD1 or TRBD2 (5 bases each). The clonotype comes from a human donor who donated a stem cell graft to a child with acute lymphoblastic leukemia. The sequencing here drew on PBMCs from the stem cell graft donor, taken from the stem cell graft. In nucleotides, the CDR3 is TGCGCCAGCAGCACTGGGACCCTGCGGGTCGATACGCAGTATTTT. Protein sequence: CASSTGTLRVDTQYF.